Presented here are 29 T cell receptor beta chains from one specimen sequenced in a study of control samples from healthy donors and cancer patients. Sequenced by immunoSEQ multiplex PCR; TCRdb stores in-frame clones only, minus some. The sample has tens of thousands of clones, 90% to 95% seen once. Material: PBMCs. Receptor source: a middle-aged man with lung cancer.

The genes are TRBV5-8 and TRBJ2-2; possibly TRBD2 for D (7 bases). The CDR3 runs to 17 residues. Deletions cut 0 bases from V and 4 bases from J, with 16 bases between. Germline V gives CDR1 SGHTS, CDR2 YDEGEE. CDR3 nucleotide sequence: TGTGCCAGCAGCTTGGAAGGGGGGGCGAGGAGCACCGGGGAGCTGTTTTTT. The encoded protein is CASSLEGGARSTGELFF.

The rearrangement uses TRBV5-1 and TRBJ2-3; weak D call: TRBD2 (5 bases). Deletions cut 0 bases from V and 1 base from J, with 12 bases between. In germline, CDR1 is SGHRS, CDR2 YFSETQ. There are 16 residues in the CDR3. The CDR3 DNA is TGCGCCAGCAGCTTGGGGGCCAACGGGGGCACAGATACGCAGTATTTT. This encodes CASSLGANGGTDTQYF.

The CDR3 DNA follows: TGTGCCAGCAGTTATGACGGAGATAACTATGGCTACACCTTC. It specifies CASSYDGDNYGYTF. V usage is TRBV6-5 and J usage is TRBJ1-2; D call uncertain. The CDR3 spans 14 residues. Germline V gives CDR1 MNHEY, CDR2 SVGAGI. V lost 3 bases and J lost 1, with 9 bases in between.

The rearrangement uses TRBV7-3 and TRBJ1-1; no firm D call. With 5 bases removed from V and 1 base from J, the gap between germline ends came to 8 bases. This CDR3 comprises 13 residues. Germline V gene sequence: CDR1 SGHTA, CDR2 FQGTGA. This CDR3 is CASSPGENTEAFF. CDR3 coding DNA: TGTGCCAGCAGCCCTGGCGAGAACACTGAAGCTTTCTTT.

This chain's CDR3 is CASSPGGTTNEKLFF. CDR3 DNA: TGTGCCAGCAGCCCGGGGGGGACAACTAATGAAAAACTGTTTTTT. The genes are TRBV7-9 and TRBJ1-4, with D possibly TRBD1 on 5 matching bases. Germline V gene lookup returns CDR1 SEHNR and CDR2 FQNEAQ (reference sequence). V lost 5 bases and J 0 bases, leaving 10 bases between the germline ends. The CDR3 loop spans 15 amino acids.

J is TRBJ2-7 and V is TRBV3-1 (or the pseudogene TRBV3-2), with 7 bases that match TRBD2. Per germline, CDR1 LGHDT and CDR2 YNNKEL (reference sequence). The V segment lost 7 bases and the J segment 5 bases; nucleotides outside the gene matches: 11. The CDR3 spans 14 residues. The CDR3 reads CASTERASGHEQYF. CDR3 bases: TGTGCCAGCACGGAGCGGGCTAGCGGCCACGAGCAGTACTTC.

This chain joins TRBV6-5 and TRBJ1-5; 7 nucleotides agree with TRBD1. Germline CDR1 MNHEY, CDR2 SVGAGI. The length of the CDR3 is 13 residues. V shed 8 bases, J shed 5 bases, and the junction held 6 bases outside the gene matches. In DNA form, the CDR3 reads TGTGCCAGCTCGACAGGGTATGATCAGCCCCAGCATTTT. It encodes CASSTGYDQPQHF.

The rearrangement links TRBV11-2 to TRBJ2-1; D is unresolved. Looked up from germline, CDR1 is SGHAT and CDR2 is FQNNGV. V dropped 5 bases and J dropped 4 bases, with 12 bases sitting between them. The CDR3 spans 14 residues. The CDR3 nucleotides read TGTGCCAGCAGCAAAAACACCGGGTACAATGAGCAGTTCTTC. Protein sequence: CASSKNTGYNEQFF.

The chain has TRBV5-4 and TRBJ2-7, with a weak D call TRBD1 (6 bases). The V end was cut by 2 bases, the J end by 3 bases, with 12 bases between. This CDR3 has 14 residues. Germline loops: CDR1 SGHNT, CDR2 YYREEE (reference sequence). CDR3 nucleotides: TGTGCCAGCAGCTTACAGGGAAGTCGCTACGAGCAGTACTTC. Translation: CASSLQGSRYEQYF. Full variable domain (missing parts from reference TRBV5-4 and TRBJ2-7): ETGVTQSPTHLIKTRGQQVTLRCSSQSGHNTVSWYQQALGQGPQFIFQYYREEENGRGNFPPRFSGLQFPNYSSELNVNALELDDSALYLCASSLQGSRYEQYFGPGTRLTVT.

The chain uses TRBV7-8 and TRBJ1-3; no firm D call. Trimming took off 4 bases at V and 1 base at J, with 23 bases between the two ends. The CDR3 extends over 19 amino acids. Looked up from germline, CDR1 is SGHVS and CDR2 is FQNEAQ. As DNA, the CDR3 is TGTGCCAGCAGCTCCTTACCCCATCAACGAACAAATTCTGGAAACACCATATATTTT. Its translation: CASSSLPHQRTNSGNTIYF.

The rearrangement uses TRBV12-3 or TRBV12-4 and TRBJ1-1; D is perhaps TRBD1 (6 bases). The CDR3 totals 13 residues. Trimming removed 5 bases at V and 4 bases at J, with 11 bases between. CDR3 loop: CASSRKGGTEAFF. The CDR3, as DNA: TGTGCCAGCAGTCGAAAAGGGGGCACTGAAGCTTTCTTT.

This chain connects TRBV9 to TRBJ2-4; a possible D gene is TRBD2 (5 bases). Between the trimmed V and J ends, which lost 4 bases and 4 bases, there was a span of 15 bases. This CDR3 is built from 15 residues. Looked up from germline, CDR1 is SGDLS and CDR2 is YYNGEE. The CDR3 protein is CASSPQAGPKNIQYF. Here the CDR3 DNA reads TGTGCCAGCAGCCCCCAGGCGGGTCCAAAAAACATTCAGTACTTC.

The chain links TRBV6-5 to TRBJ2-2; possibly TRBD1 for D (5 bases). V gave up 6 bases and J gave up 4 bases, with 15 bases separating them. In germline, CDR1 is MNHEY, CDR2 SVGAGI. The CDR3 runs 15 residues. CDR3 DNA: TGTGCCAGCAGATACACGACAGAACCCACCGGGGAGCTGTTTTTT. The encoded protein is CASRYTTEPTGELFF.

V gene TRBV29-1 combines with J gene TRBJ1-2; a possible D gene is TRBD1 (5 bases). Trimming took off 6 bases at V and 2 bases at J, with 19 bases between the two ends. This CDR3 comprises 15 residues. Germline loops: CDR1 SQVTM, CDR2 ANQGSEA. The CDR3 region is CSVPSRRDSNYGYTF. The CDR3 nucleotides read TGCAGCGTCCCCAGTCGTCGGGACTCCAACTATGGCTACACCTTC.

This clone came up a few times. The V gene is TRBV7-9, the J gene TRBJ2-5, with D perhaps TRBD2 (6 bases). CDR3 size: 13 residues. Germline CDR1 and CDR2: SEHNR and FQNEAQ (reference sequence). V lost 5 bases to trimming and J lost 2 bases, with 9 bases between them. The CDR3 reads CASSGGLQETQYF. In nucleotides, the CDR3 is TGTGCCAGCAGCGGGGGACTTCAAGAGACCCAGTACTTC.

This clone was found once. This rearrangement joins TRBV6-2 or TRBV6-3 to TRBJ2-3; 8 bases match TRBD1. Trimming cost V 2 bases and J 3 bases; bases outside gene matches: 4. Germline V gene sequence: CDR1 MNHEY, CDR2 SVGEGT. The CDR3 has 15 residues. CDR3 coding DNA: TGTGCCAGCAGTTACCCTACAGGGGGAACAGATACGCAGTATTTT. Translating gives CASSYPTGGTDTQYF.

The CDR3 is CATNPDRNSPLHF. For the CDR3, the DNA is TGTGCCACCAACCCGGACAGAAATTCACCCCTCCACTTT. The chain carries TRBV15 and TRBJ1-6, with D perhaps matching TRBD1 (6 bases). The CDR3 has 13 residues. Between the trimmed V and J ends, which lost 7 bases and 7 bases, there was a span of 11 bases. Germline assignment: CDR1 LNHNV and CDR2 YYDKDF (reference sequence).

This clone was recorded once. The rearrangement joins TRBV5-1 to TRBJ2-7; 7 positions agree with TRBD1. V dropped 0 bases and J dropped 2; count of bases not matched to a gene: 2. The CDR3 loop spans 14 amino acids. The germline CDR1 and CDR2 sequences are SGHRS and YFSETQ. In DNA form, the CDR3 reads TGCGCCAGCAGCTTGGACAGGGGCACCTACGAGCAGTACTTC. It is translated as CASSLDRGTYEQYF.

CDR3 sequence: CASSSMDSKRVDAFF. The CDR3 DNA sequence: TGTGCCAGCAGTTCCATGGACAGTAAGAGAGTCGACGCTTTCTTT. J is TRBJ1-1 and V is TRBV28; tentative D call: TRBD1 (6 bases). CDR1 and CDR2 (germline): MDHEN, SYDVKM. This CDR3 is built from 15 residues. With 4 bases removed from V and 11 bases from J, the gap between germline ends came to 23 bases.

The genes are TRBV27 and TRBJ1-2, with TRBD1 matching over 10 bases. CDR3 size: 12 residues. V was pared by 6 bases and J by 7 bases, with 2 bases of the junction left unmatched. Per the germline V gene, CDR1 is MNHEY and CDR2 is SMNVEV (reference sequence). The CDR3 bases are TGTGCCAGCAGCGGGACAGGGGTTGGCTACACCTTC. Translation: CASSGTGVGYTF.

For this clone: This may be a read error, as it is one base from a much larger clone. CDR3 protein: CASSQNAEAFF. Here the CDR3 DNA reads TGTGCCAGCAGCCAAAACGCTGAAGCTTTCTTT. The rearrangement uses TRBV7-9 and TRBJ1-1; unclear D gene. CDR1 SEHNR and CDR2 FQNEAQ come from the germline V gene (reference sequence). The V end lost 5 bases, the J end lost 6 bases, and 7 bases lay between the germline ends. The CDR3 runs to 11 residues.

The chain recombines TRBV12-3 or TRBV12-4 with TRBJ1-1; D is undetermined. V lost 3 bases, J lost 5 bases, and 4 bases lay in between. This CDR3 is built from 11 residues. CDR3 DNA sequence: TGTGCCAGCAGTTTCGCTACTGAAGCTTTCTTT. Amino acid sequence: CASSFATEAFF.

The chain links TRBV5-6 to TRBJ1-2; TRBD1 agrees at 7 bases. CDR3 length equals 13 residues. Germline V gives CDR1 SGHDT, CDR2 YYEEEE. V shed 4 bases, J shed 7 bases, and the junction held 7 bases outside the gene matches. The CDR3 sequence: CASSTYRGGGYTF. CDR3 DNA: TGTGCCAGCAGCACATACAGGGGCGGTGGCTACACCTTC.

This chain connects TRBV19 to TRBJ1-2, with 7 bases lining up with TRBD1. The V gene's germline CDR1 is LNHDA and CDR2 SQIVND (reference sequence). The junction had 10 bases not matched to a gene; V was cut back by 4 bases and J by 8 bases. CDR3 length equals 14 residues. The CDR3 DNA follows: TGTGCCAGTAGTAGCCCCGACAGGGCGCGAGGCTACACCTTC. Its protein is CASSSPDRARGYTF.

The gene calls are TRBV5-8 and TRBJ2-5; D possibly corresponds to TRBD2 (5 bases). In germline, CDR1 is SGHTS, CDR2 YDEGEE. The CDR3 is 14 residues long. The V and J ends lost 4 bases and 4 bases respectively, with 14 bases between them. CDR3 DNA sequence: TGTGCCAGCAGCATGGGAGCACCCGGAGAGACCCAGTACTTC. Its protein is CASSMGAPGETQYF.

The chain carries TRBV4-1 and TRBJ2-5; 9 bases match TRBD2. The V gene's germline CDR1 is MGHRA and CDR2 YSYEKL. The J segment lost 6 bases and the V segment lost 2 bases, leaving 7 bases of the junction unmatched. The CDR3 length is 15 residues. This CDR3 is CASSQTGTSLQTQYF. The CDR3 bases are TGCGCCAGCAGCCAAACCGGGACTAGCCTGCAGACCCAGTACTTC.

The V gene is TRBV9, the J gene TRBJ2-5; no reliable D call. CDR1 is SGDLS, CDR2 YYNGEE, per germline. Trimming removed 7 bases at V and 3 bases at J, with 7 bases between. The CDR3 spans 11 residues. CDR3 loop: CASGRKETQYF. The CDR3 DNA follows: TGTGCCAGCGGAAGAAAAGAGACCCAGTACTTC.

This clone is labeled large. The gene calls are TRBV4-3 and TRBJ2-5, with a weak D call TRBD2 (7 bases). V lost 5 bases to trimming and J lost 2 bases, with 24 bases between them. The germline gives CDR1 LGHNA, CDR2 YSLEER. The CDR3 loop spans 18 amino acids. CDR3 sequence (DNA): TGCGCCAGCAGCGAAGTCCCAAAGGGGGAGGGATGGCAAGAGACCCAGTACTTC. Translation gives CASSEVPKGEGWQETQYF.

The chain is built from TRBV27 and TRBJ1-1, with D possibly being TRBD1 (6 bases). Per germline, CDR1 MNHEY and CDR2 SMNVEV (reference sequence). The CDR3 contains 14 residues. V was shortened by 2 bases and J by 4 bases, with 11 bases between the two germline ends. The chain's CDR3 is CASSLTPRGTEAFF. DNA for the CDR3: TGTGCCAGCAGTTTAACCCCCAGGGGCACTGAAGCTTTCTTT.